This entry concerns a single T cell receptor (beta chain). What it binds is not known. This specimen comes from a study of vaccination and CD4 T cells after COVID-19. Study details: With a range of 35 to 161, the median interval from diagnosis to drawing post-COVID samples was approximately 100 days.

The assay that was used to sequence DNA from cultured CD4+ T cells was the Oncomine TCR Beta short-read assay. TCRdb re-derived calls from the PCR reads in MiXCR, one entry per CDR3 protein. This sample carries about 13,000 distinct CDR3 sequences, around four fifths of them seen once, and the ten largest clones take roughly 8.2%. Indicated treatment: roughly nine-day PBMC culture with coronavirus spike peptide pools or control peptides (ViraFEST assay). The junction had 6 bases not matched to a gene; V was cut back by 7 bases and J by 2 bases. Germline values: CDR1 WSHSY, CDR2 SAAADI. The CDR3 is made up of 15 amino acids.

The source material was CD4+ T cells from blood, cultured in vitro, sampled after SARS-CoV-2 vaccination. This clonotype originated in a human donor who received a COVID-19 vaccine. The chain couples TRBV10-2 to TRBJ2-3; 10 nucleotides line up with TRBD2. This CDR3 reads CASKQRGGLTDTQYF. For the CDR3, the DNA is TGCGCCAGCAAGCAGCGGGGGGGCCTCACAGATACGCAGTATTTT.